This T cell receptor beta chain was obtained from a study of blood T cell repertoires in COVID-19. Germline lookup yields CDR1 SQVTM and CDR2 ANQGSEA. This CDR3 spans 14 amino acids. V lost 3 bases to trimming and J lost 5 bases, with 16 bases between them. Only in-frame clones appear in the TCRdb table, and some are missing; sequencing was by immunoSEQ multiplex PCR. The profile shows 180,000 or so clones, 75% to 90% of them singletons. The V call is TRBV29-1, the J call TRBJ1-1; D remains unclear. Sample: PBMCs or T cells enriched from blood (not recorded which). The TCR sequence derives from an older woman who had recovered from COVID-19. The CDR3 protein is CSVDPAGRGTEAFF. CDR3 nucleotides: TGCAGCGTTGACCCGGCGGGGAGAGGGACTGAAGCTTTCTTT.